This TCR beta chain was identified during a study of PD-1 blockade in classical Hodgkin lymphoma. The CDR3 sequence is 14 residues long. Looked up from germline, CDR1 is KGHSH and CDR2 is LQKENI. Trimming removed 5 bases from V and 7 bases from J; junction bases left unmatched: 7. Time point specified: cycle 4 day 1 (C4D1), after around six weeks of nivolumab. Every patient had relapsed following autologous stem cell transplantation, and cohorts differed in brentuximab vedotin exposure. Negative magnetic selection isolated CD4+ T cells from thawed PBMCs. Assay used: immunoSEQ multiplex PCR; TCRdb lists only in-frame clones, some missing. Among about 25,000 clones listed, approximately 79% were seen once.

Material: CD4+ T cells from blood, obtained before the fourth cycle of nivolumab. The chain has TRBV18 and TRBJ2-3; TRBD1 agrees at 9 bases. The TCR comes from a human donor with classical Hodgkin lymphoma. The CDR3 nucleotides are TGTGCCAGCTCAACCGGGACAGGGTCTTATACGCAGTATTTT. It specifies CASSTGTGSYTQYF.